This TCR beta chain emerged from a study of shared clonotypes between healthy human individuals. As to this clone: Antigen unknown. This same CDR3 is encoded by further DNA sequences in the sample.

Only in-frame clones appear in the TCRdb table, and some are missing; sequencing was by immunoSEQ multiplex PCR. The sample consists of 2 million to 2.5 million clones, approximately 95% of them appearing once. Regarding the study as a whole: The genetic and exposure-history diversity represented was limited by few donors.

This TCR came from a man younger than 35 in good health. The source material was naive CD4+ T cells sorted from blood. The subset was: CD45RA+ positively selected.

The CDR3 region has the DNA TGCGCCAGCAGCTTAGCGGGAGGGCCAAGGAATGAGCAGTTCTTC. This sequence encodes CASSLAGGPRNEQFF. The chain is built from TRBV5-1 and TRBJ2-1; the match to TRBD2 covers 10 bases. The J segment lost 7 bases and the V segment lost 2 bases, leaving 6 bases of the junction unmatched. The CDR3 sequence is 15 residues long. Germline V gene data show CDR1 as SGHRS and CDR2 as YFSETQ. The full variable domain, with the rest looked up from reference TRBV5-1 and TRBJ2-1, is KAGVTQTPRYLIKTRGQQVTLSCSPISGHRSVSWYQQTPGQGLQFLFEYFSETQRNKGNFPGRFSGRQFSNSRSEMNVSTLELGDSALYLCASSLAGGPRNEQFFGPGTRLTVL.